This T cell receptor beta chain emerged from a study of post-analysis software for immune sequencing data. Findings of the study overall: Controls significantly exceeded multiple sclerosis patients in normalized Chao1 diversity. Controls had lower frequencies than patients of 4 or 5 TRBV segments, which included TRBV5-6, TRBV5-1 and TRBV20-1. F-measure co-clustering was strong for batch-matched samples.

There are 15 residues in the CDR3. Germline CDR1 SGHTA, CDR2 FQGNSA. V shed 5 bases and J 3 bases; nucleotides not matched to a gene: 3. Unique molecular identifiers had been added to the TCR beta cDNA libraries. Each CDR3 protein is one row after TCRdb ran MiXCR on the PCR reads. Altogether about 380,000 distinct CDR3 sequences are present, roughly 36% being singletons, with the ten largest covering roughly an eighth. Worth noting for this clonotype: The antigen is undetermined.

Sequencing used blood. The TCR was taken from a girl under 18 with multiple sclerosis. The genes are TRBV7-2 and TRBJ2-7; 14 nucleotides line up with TRBD2. In nucleotides, the CDR3 is TGTGCCAGCAGCCACGGGACTAGCGGGGGCTACGAGCAGTACTTC. It codes for CASSHGTSGGYEQYF.